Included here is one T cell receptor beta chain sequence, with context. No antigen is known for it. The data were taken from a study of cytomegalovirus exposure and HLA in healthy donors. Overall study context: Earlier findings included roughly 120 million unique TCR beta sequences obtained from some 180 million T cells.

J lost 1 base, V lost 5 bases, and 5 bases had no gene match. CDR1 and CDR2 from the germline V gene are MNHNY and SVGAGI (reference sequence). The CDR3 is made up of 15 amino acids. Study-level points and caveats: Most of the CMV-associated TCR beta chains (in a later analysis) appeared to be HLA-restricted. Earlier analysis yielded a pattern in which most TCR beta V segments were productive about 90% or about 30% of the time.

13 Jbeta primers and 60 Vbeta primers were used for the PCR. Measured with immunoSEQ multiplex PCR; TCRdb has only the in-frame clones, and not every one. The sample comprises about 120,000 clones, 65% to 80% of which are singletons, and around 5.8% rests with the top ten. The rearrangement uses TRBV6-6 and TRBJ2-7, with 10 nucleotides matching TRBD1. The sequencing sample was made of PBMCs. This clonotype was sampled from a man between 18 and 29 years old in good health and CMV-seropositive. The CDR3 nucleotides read TGTGCCAGCAGTCCACCGGGACAGGGGTCCTACGAGCAGTACTTC. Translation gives CASSPPGQGSYEQYF.